This T cell receptor (beta chain) was retrieved from a study of blood T cell repertoires in COVID-19 (dated by TCRdb to the early 2020s). As for the study more broadly: Collaborator samples came from the United States, Italy and Spain and covered acute and convalescent phases of COVID-19. The material from the prospective study consisted of cDNA or gDNA derived from T cells, B-cell-depleted T cells, or PBMCs. Deeply sampled blood TCRbeta repertoires from subjects exposed to, actively infected with, or recovered from COVID-19 were included in the dataset. The repertoires were made available in a free public database intended to serve as a resource for research on the immune response to SARS-CoV-2. The samples were drawn from two sources: the first 160 participants of the ongoing ImmuneRACE study, and approximately 1,300 subjects contributed by 6 global collaborators. The sample metadata nearly always contained a de-identified subject ID, COVID-19 status, age in years and sex. HLA class I and class II types, where available, came from metadata supplied by the sample provider rather than from assay-based typing. Overall study outcomes, separate from this receptor: Clinical and demographic metadata were provided uncurated, with the amount varying by source and participant.

TCRbeta CDR3 regions were amplified from genomic DNA by means of the immunoSEQ Assay, a bias-controlled multiplex PCR. From the authors' description of their analysis: The number of nucleated cells in each sample was estimated from the amplification of reference gene primers within the assay. To quantify the absolute abundance of each unique TCRbeta CDR3 rearrangement, sequence reads were collapsed and filtered. Productive Simpson clonality was computed per sample as the square root of Simpson's diversity index over productive rearrangements. This is the immuneACCESS table as TCRdb keeps it, with only in-frame sequences that have V and J called. A part of the clones is gone; compared with another copy, unresolved V genes explain less than half, and the rest is unexplained. V, J and clone size are taken as reported in that table, and D and trimming were inferred from the DNA itself. This sample lists around 300,000 clones; about nine tenths were detected once. Of the sample, 3% is held by the ten largest clones.

As for this clone: Its antigen is still unknown. Nothing much larger sits one base from this clone, and base qualities are not available.

Taken from cysteine to phenylalanine, the CDR3 has 14 residues. CDR3 DNA only is kept here, 42 bases in frame from base 1. V gives up 6 bases and J gives up 1 base, and the segment between their germline ends measures 12 bases. The germline V gene sets CDR1 to SNHLY and CDR2 to FYNNEI. Participants in the prospective study were enrolled through a virtual design, were aged 18 to 89 years, and lived in 24 United States geographic areas. In the prospective study, cohorts were assigned on the basis of participant-reported clinical history obtained from a screening survey and a study questionnaire. For ImmuneRACE Cohort 3, a participant was defined as recovered based on two consecutive negative NP/OP PCR tests, clearance by a healthcare professional, or resolution of symptoms. In the prospective study, whole blood, serum and a nasopharyngeal or oropharyngeal swab were collected from each participant by mobile phlebotomists. Over a roughly two-month period, participants in the prospective study had the option of providing additional blood draws and questionnaires. Blood samples from the prospective study were shipped frozen or at room temperature prior to DNA extraction.

The V gene is TRBV2 and the J gene is TRBJ1-1, with the D gene uncertain. The sequence was collected from a woman aged 45-65 years who had recovered from COVID-19. Sequenced material: PBMCs or T cells enriched from blood (not recorded which). The encoded CDR3 is CASRITQRNTEAFF. The DNA reads as follows: TGTGCCAGCAGGATTACACAGAGGAACACTGAAGCTTTCTTT.